This T cell receptor (beta chain) comes out of a study of vaccination and CD4 T cells after COVID-19. Study overall: Ranging from 14 to 241, the interval between dose two and post-vaccine sampling had a median of roughly 10 weeks.

The Oncomine TCR Beta short-read assay was applied to DNA of cultured CD4+ T cells. TCRdb processed the PCR reads anew with MiXCR; each CDR3 protein has one entry. The sample consists of under 20,000 distinct CDR3 sequences, under 60% of them appearing once. About this clonotype itself: Its antigen remains unidentified.

The treatment was: roughly 10-day PBMC culture with coronavirus spike peptide pools or control peptides (ViraFEST assay). Culture proceeded for approximately ten days, and CD4+ T cells were then isolated by negative selection. V shed 4 bases and J shed 8 bases, with 20 bases lying between them. There are 16 residues in the CDR3. CDR1 is KGHDR, CDR2 SFDVKD, per germline. The clonotype was recovered from a human donor who had recovered from COVID-19. The J gene is TRBJ2-1, the V gene TRBV24-1, with D tentatively TRBD2 (5 bases). The material sequenced was CD4+ T cells from blood, cultured in vitro. The CDR3 reads CATSDPDYPGFDEQFF. The CDR3 DNA reads TGTGCCACCAGTGACCCTGACTACCCGGGGTTCGATGAGCAGTTCTTC.